Here is one T cell receptor (beta chain) with its context. Its cognate antigen is unknown. These data are taken from a study of T cell responses to AZD1222 COVID-19 vaccine. Only in-frame clones appear in the TCRdb table, and some are missing; sequencing was by immunoSEQ multiplex PCR. Here the sample spans 150,000 to 200,000 clones, 75% to 95% being singletons. Study-wide results and caveats: Compared with day 0, the breadth and depth of the Spike-specific TCR repertoire rose significantly after two doses of AZD1222. Donors were largely white British and mainly female; clonal diversity was possibly underestimated.

CDR1 is MGHDK and CDR2 is SYGVNS in the germline V gene. The CDR3 totals 16 residues. The V segment lost 6 bases and the J segment 1 base; nucleotides outside the gene matches: 9. The source material was peripheral blood, sampled on day 0 of AZD1222 vaccination. This clonotype was sampled from an adult in good health. The chain carries TRBV25-1 and TRBJ2-3, with TRBD1 matching 8 bases. For the CDR3, the DNA is TGTGCCAGCAGCTTTAGCAGACAGGGGCGCACAGATACGCAGTATTTT. Translated, it gives CASSFSRQGRTDTQYF.